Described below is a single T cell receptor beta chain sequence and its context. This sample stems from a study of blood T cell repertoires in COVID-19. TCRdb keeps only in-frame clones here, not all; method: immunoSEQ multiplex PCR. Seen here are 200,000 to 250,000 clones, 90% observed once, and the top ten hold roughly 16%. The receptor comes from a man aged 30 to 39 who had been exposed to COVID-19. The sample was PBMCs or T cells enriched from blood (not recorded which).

CDR3: CASSSSRRAGTEAFF. The CDR3 region has the DNA TGCGCCAGCAGCTCGTCTCGACGGGCGGGGACTGAAGCTTTCTTT. V is TRBV5-1 and J is TRBJ1-1, with D unclear. Trimming stripped 3 bases from V and 5 bases from J, with 17 bases between. This CDR3 spans 15 amino acids. Germline CDR1 reads SGHRS; CDR2 reads YFSETQ.